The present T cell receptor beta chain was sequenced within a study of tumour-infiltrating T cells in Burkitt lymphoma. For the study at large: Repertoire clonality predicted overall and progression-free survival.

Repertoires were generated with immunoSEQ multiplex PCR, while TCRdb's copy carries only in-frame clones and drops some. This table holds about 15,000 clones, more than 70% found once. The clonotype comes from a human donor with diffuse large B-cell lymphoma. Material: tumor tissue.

The CDR3 protein is CSVELTGIGGKLFF. The CDR3 nucleotides are TGCAGCGTTGAACTGACAGGGATCGGGGGAAAACTGTTTTTT. This sequence joins TRBV29-1 and TRBJ1-4; TRBD1 matches at 7 bases. Germline V lookup: CDR1 SQVTM, CDR2 ANQGSEA. The V segment lost 2 bases and the J segment 10 bases; nucleotides outside the gene matches: 10. The CDR3 spans 14 residues.